The clone carrying this T cell receptor (beta chain) was seen only a few times. Described time point: after dendritic cell vaccination, including at tumor progression/relapse. PBMC were collected before vaccination, two weeks after the third vaccination, and at progression. Germline V gene lookup returns CDR1 SGHDT and CDR2 YYEEEE. Trimming cost V 4 bases and J 1 base, with 15 bases left between them. This CDR3 region has 15 residues. This sample is part of a study of glioma-infiltrating T cells after dendritic cell vaccination. The table came from immunoSEQ multiplex PCR; TCRdb's copy has only in-frame clones and leaves some out. The sample has more than 75,000 clones, 80% to 85% seen once.

The V call is TRBV5-6, the J call TRBJ2-7, with a possible D match to TRBD2 (5 bases). This sequence originates from a human donor with glioblastoma. The material sequenced was blood, taken after dendritic cell vaccination. The CDR3: CASSRAAGPSYEQYF. Here the CDR3 DNA reads TGTGCCAGCAGCCGAGCGGCGGGTCCGTCCTACGAGCAGTACTTC.